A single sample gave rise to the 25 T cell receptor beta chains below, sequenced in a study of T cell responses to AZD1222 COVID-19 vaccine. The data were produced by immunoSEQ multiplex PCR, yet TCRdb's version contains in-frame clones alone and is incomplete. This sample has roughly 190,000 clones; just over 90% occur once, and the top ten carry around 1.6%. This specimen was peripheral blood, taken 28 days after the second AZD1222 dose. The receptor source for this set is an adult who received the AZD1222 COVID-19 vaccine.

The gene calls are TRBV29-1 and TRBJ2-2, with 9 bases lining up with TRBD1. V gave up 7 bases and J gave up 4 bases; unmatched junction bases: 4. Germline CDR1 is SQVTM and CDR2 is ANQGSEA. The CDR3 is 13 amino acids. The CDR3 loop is CSGDRAGTGELFF. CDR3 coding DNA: TGCAGCGGGGACAGGGCGGGCACCGGGGAGCTGTTTTTT.

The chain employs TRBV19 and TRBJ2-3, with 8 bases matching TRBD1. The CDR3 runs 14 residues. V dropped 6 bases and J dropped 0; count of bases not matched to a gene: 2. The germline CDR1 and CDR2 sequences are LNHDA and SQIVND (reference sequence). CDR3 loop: CASRGTGSTDTQYF. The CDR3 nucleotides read TGTGCCAGTAGGGGGACAGGCAGCACAGATACGCAGTATTTT.

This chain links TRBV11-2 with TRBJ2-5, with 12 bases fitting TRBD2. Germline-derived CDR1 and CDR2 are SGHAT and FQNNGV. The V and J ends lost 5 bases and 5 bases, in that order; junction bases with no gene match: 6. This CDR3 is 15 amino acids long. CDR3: CASSHGLAGMETQYF. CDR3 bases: TGTGCCAGCAGCCATGGACTAGCGGGAATGGAGACCCAGTACTTC.

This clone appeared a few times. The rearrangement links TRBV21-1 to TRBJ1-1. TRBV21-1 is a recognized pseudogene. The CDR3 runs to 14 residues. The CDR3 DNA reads TGTGCCAGCAGCCCGTGGGTTGGGAACACTGAAGCTTTCTTT. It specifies CASSPWVGNTEAFF.

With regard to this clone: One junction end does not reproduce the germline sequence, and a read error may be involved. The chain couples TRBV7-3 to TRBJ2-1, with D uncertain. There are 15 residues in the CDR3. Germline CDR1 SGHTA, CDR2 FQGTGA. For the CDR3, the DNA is TGTGCCAGCAGCTCCGCAGGTGCCCCCTACAGTGAGCAGTTCTTC. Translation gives CASSSAGAPYSEQFF.

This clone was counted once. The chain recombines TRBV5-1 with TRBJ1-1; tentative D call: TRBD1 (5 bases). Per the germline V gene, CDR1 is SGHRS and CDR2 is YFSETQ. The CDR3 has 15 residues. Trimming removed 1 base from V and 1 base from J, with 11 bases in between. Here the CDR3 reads CASSLLTQGNTEAFF. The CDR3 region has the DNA TGCGCCAGCAGCTTGCTTACCCAGGGGAACACTGAAGCTTTCTTT.

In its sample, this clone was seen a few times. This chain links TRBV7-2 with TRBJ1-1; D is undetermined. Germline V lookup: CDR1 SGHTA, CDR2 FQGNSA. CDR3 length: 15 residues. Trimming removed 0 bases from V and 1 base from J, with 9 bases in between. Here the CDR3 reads CASSLASSGNTEAFF. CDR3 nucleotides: TGTGCCAGCAGCTTAGCGTCATCGGGGAACACTGAAGCTTTCTTT.

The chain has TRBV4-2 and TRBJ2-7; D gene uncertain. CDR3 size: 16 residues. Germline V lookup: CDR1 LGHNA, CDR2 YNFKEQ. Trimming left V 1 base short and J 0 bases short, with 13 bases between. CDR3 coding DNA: TGTGCCAGCAGCCAAGCACTGGCGGATAGCTCCTACGAGCAGTACTTC. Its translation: CASSQALADSSYEQYF.

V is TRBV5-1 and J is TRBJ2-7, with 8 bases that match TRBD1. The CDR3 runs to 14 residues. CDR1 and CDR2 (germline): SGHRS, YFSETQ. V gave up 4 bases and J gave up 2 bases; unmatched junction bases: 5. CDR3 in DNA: TGCGCCAGCAGCAGTGGACAGGGTACCTACGAGCAGTACTTC. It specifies CASSSGQGTYEQYF.

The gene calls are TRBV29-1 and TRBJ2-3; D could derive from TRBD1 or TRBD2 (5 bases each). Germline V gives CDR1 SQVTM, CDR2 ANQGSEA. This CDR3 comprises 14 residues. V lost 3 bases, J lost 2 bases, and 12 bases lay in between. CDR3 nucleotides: TGCAGCGTTGAGTGGGGGATTGACACAGATACGCAGTATTTT. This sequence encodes CSVEWGIDTDTQYF.

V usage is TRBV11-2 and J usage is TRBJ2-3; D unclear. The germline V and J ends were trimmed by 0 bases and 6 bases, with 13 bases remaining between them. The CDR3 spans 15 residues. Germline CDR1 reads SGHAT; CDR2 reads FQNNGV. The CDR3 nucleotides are TGTGCCAGCAGCTTAGAGGGCACGGCCTTCGATACGCAGTATTTT. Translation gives CASSLEGTAFDTQYF. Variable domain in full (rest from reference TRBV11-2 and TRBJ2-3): EAGVAQSPRYKIIEKRQSVAFWCNPISGHATLYWYQQILGQGPKLLIQFQNNGVVDDSQLPKDRFSAERLKGVDSTLKIQPAKLEDSAVYLCASSLEGTAFDTQYFGPGTRLTVL.

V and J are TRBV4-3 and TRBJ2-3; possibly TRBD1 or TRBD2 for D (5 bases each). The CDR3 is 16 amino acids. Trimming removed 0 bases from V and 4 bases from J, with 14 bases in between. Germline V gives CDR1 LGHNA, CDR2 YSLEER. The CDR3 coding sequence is TGCGCCAGCAGCCAAGATGGGGTGAGGGGAGCAGATACGCAGTATTTT. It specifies CASSQDGVRGADTQYF.

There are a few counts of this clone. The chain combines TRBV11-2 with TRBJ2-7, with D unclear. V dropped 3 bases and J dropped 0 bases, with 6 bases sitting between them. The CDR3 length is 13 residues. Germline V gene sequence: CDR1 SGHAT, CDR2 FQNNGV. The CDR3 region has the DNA TGTGCCAGCAGCTTCCACGACTCCTACGAGCAGTACTTC. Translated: CASSFHDSYEQYF.

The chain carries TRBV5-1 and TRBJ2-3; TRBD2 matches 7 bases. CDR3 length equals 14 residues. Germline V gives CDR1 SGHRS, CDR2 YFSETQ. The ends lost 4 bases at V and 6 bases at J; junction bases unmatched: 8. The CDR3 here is CASSLRGGVDTQYF. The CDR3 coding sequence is TGCGCCAGCAGCCTCCGGGGAGGGGTCGATACGCAGTATTTT.

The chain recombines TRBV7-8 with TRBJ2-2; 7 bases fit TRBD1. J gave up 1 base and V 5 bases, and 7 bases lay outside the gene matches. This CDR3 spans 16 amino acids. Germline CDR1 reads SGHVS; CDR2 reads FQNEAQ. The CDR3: CASSPLDRVNTGELFF. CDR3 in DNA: TGTGCCAGCAGCCCTCTCGACAGGGTGAACACCGGGGAGCTGTTTTTT.

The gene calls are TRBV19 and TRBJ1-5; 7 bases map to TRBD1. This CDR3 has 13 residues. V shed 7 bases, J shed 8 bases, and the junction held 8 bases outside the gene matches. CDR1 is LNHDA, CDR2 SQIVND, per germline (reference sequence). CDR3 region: CASKTGDREPQHF. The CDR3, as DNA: TGTGCCAGTAAAACAGGGGACCGCGAGCCCCAGCATTTT.

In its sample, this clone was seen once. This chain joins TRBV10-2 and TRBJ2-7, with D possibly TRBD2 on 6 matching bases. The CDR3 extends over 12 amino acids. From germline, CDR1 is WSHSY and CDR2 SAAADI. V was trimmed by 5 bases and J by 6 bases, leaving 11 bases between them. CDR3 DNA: TGCGCCAGCAGTTATGCGGGGACCGAGCAGTACTTC. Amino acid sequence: CASSYAGTEQYF.

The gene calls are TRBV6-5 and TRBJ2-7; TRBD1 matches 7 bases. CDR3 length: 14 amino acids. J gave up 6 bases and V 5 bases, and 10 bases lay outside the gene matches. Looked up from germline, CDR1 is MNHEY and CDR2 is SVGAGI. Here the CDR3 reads CASSPSDRASEQYF. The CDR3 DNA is TGTGCCAGCAGTCCATCCGACAGGGCGTCCGAGCAGTACTTC.

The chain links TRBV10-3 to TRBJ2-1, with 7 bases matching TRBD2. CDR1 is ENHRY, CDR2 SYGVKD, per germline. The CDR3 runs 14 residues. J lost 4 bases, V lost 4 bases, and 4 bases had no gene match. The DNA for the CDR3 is TGTGCCATCAGTGGTCTAGCGGATTACAATGAGCAGTTCTTC. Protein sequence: CAISGLADYNEQFF.

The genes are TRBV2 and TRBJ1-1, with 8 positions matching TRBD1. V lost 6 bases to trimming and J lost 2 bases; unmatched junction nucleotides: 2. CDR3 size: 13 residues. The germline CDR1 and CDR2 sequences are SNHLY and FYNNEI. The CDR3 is CASSGQGNTEAFF. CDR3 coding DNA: TGTGCCAGCAGCGGACAGGGAAACACTGAAGCTTTCTTT.

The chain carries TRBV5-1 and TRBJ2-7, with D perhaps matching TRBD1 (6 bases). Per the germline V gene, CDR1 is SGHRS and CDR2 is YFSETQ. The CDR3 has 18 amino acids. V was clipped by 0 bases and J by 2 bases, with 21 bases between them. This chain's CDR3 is CASSLGPLGQGSTYEQYF. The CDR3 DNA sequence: TGCGCCAGCAGCTTGGGCCCCCTTGGGCAGGGGAGTACCTACGAGCAGTACTTC.

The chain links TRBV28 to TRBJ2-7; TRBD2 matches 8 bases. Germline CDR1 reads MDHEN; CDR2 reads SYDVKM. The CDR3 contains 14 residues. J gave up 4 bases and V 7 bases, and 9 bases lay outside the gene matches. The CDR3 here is CASTTAGVPYEQYF. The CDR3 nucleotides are TGTGCCAGCACCACAGCGGGAGTACCGTACGAGCAGTACTTC.

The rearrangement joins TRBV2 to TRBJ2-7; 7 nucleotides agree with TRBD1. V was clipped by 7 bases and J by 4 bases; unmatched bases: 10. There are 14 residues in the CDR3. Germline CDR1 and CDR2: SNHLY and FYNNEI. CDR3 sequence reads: CASTPGPGQYEQYF. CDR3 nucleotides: TGTGCCAGCACCCCTGGACCGGGACAGTACGAGCAGTACTTC.

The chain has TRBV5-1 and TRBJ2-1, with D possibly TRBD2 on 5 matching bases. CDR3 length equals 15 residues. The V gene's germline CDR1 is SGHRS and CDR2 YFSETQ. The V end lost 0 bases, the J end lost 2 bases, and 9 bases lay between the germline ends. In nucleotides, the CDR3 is TGCGCCAGCAGCTTGGGCGAGGGCGCCTACAATGAGCAGTTCTTC. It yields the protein CASSLGEGAYNEQFF.

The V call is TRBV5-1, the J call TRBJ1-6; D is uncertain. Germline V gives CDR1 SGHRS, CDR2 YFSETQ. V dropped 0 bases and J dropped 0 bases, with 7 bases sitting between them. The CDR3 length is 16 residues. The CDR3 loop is CASSLVQSSYNSPLHF. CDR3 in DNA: TGCGCCAGCAGCTTGGTCCAGAGCTCCTATAATTCACCCCTCCACTTT.